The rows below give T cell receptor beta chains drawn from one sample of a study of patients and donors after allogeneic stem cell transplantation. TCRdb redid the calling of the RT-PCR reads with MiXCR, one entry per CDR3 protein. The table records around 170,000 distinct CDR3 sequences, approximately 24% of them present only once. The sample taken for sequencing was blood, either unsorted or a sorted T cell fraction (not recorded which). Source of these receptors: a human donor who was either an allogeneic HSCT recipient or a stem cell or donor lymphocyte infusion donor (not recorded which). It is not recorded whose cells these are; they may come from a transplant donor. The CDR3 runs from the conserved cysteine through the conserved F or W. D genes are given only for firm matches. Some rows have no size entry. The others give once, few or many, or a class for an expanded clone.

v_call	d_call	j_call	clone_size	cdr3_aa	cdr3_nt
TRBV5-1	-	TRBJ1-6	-	CASEGTPSSYNSPLHF	TGCGCCAGCGAGGGGACTCCGAGCTCCTATAATTCACCCCTCCACTTT
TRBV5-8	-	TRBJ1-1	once	CASSLFRVSTEAFF	TGTGCCAGCAGCTTGTTTAGGGTTAGCACTGAAGCTTTCTTT
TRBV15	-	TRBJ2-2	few	CATSIPNTGELFF	TGTGCCACCAGCATTCCTAACACCGGGGAGCTGTTTTTT
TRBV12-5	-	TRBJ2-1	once	CASGSADTRTYNEQFF	TGTGCTAGTGGTTCGGCGGACACTCGCACCTACAATGAGCAGTTCTTC
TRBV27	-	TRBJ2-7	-	CASSLLGGDHEQYF	TGTGCCAGCAGTTTATTAGGAGGGGACCACGAGCAGTACTTC
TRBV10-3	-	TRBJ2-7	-	CAITGNGGYYEQYF	TGTGCCATCACGGGGAACGGGGGATACTACGAGCAGTACTTC
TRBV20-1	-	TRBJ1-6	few	CSARQDGNSPLHF	TGCAGTGCTAGACAGGACGGGAATTCACCCCTCCACTTT
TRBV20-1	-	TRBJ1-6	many	CSAEPRGYGISPLHF	TGCAGTGCCGAGCCTCGGGGCTACGGGATTTCACCCCTCCACTTT
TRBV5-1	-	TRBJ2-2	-	CASSLIVVPGSELFF	TGCGCCAGCAGCTTGATCGTCGTGCCGGGGTCGGAGCTGTTTTTT
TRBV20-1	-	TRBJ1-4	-	CSASPGVYEKLFF	TGCAGTGCTAGTCCTGGGGTTTATGAAAAACTGTTTTTT
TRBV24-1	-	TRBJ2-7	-	CATVHEQYF	TGTGCCACCGTCCACGAGCAGTACTTC
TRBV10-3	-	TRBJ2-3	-	CAIGGHSTDTQYF	TGTGCCATCGGAGGACATAGCACAGATACGCAGTATTTT
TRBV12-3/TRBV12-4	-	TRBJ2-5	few	CASSSFTTRGETQYF	TGTGCCAGCAGTTCATTTACCACCCGGGGAGAGACCCAGTACTTC
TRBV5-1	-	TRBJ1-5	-	CASSLTWNQPQHF	TGCGCCAGCAGCTTGACTTGGAATCAGCCCCAGCATTTT
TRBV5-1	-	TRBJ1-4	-	CASSLDPGASEKLFF	TGCGCCAGCAGCTTGGATCCGGGGGCGAGTGAAAAACTGTTTTTT
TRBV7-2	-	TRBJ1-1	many	CASSLASTLPEAFF	TGTGCCAGCAGCTTAGCGTCCACCCTACCCGAAGCTTTCTTT
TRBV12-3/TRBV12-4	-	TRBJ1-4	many	CASRPGGYEKLFF	TGTGCCAGCCGCCCTGGGGGTTATGAAAAACTGTTTTTT
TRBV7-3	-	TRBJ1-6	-	CASSQGGVRHNSPLHF	TGTGCCAGCAGTCAAGGGGGGGTTCGCCATAATTCACCCCTCCACTTT
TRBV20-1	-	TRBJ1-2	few	CSGVAETYGYTF	TGCAGTGGAGTAGCGGAGACCTATGGCTACACCTTC
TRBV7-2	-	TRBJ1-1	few	CASSDQGFSEAFF	TGTGCCAGCAGCGACCAGGGGTTTTCTGAAGCTTTCTTT